Listed below are T cell receptor beta chains from one sample, sequenced in a study of blood T cell repertoires in COVID-19. Generated by immunoSEQ multiplex PCR, the TCRdb table keeps only in-frame clones and is missing some. The sample includes about 210,000 clones, 80% to 85% of them seen just once. Sequencing was performed on PBMCs or T cells enriched from blood (not recorded which). Receptor source: a woman in her twenties or thirties who had been exposed to COVID-19. The CDR3 runs from the conserved cysteine through the conserved F or W. The order of the fields is D gene, V gene, clone size, J gene, CDR3 DNA, CDR3 protein. D genes are given only for firm matches. Expanded clones are given a class, and other clones once, few, many or no size at all.

TRBD1	TRBV19	-	TRBJ1-1	TGTGCCAGTAGACCCAGGGACAGGGGGGAGACGAACACTGAAGCTTTCTTT	CASRPRDRGETNTEAFF
-	TRBV7-8	-	TRBJ2-7	TGTGCCAGCAGCTTAGTCGGGAGGGGACAGTGGGACCACGAGCAGTACTTC	CASSLVGRGQWDHEQYF
TRBD1	TRBV4-3	-	TRBJ1-6	TGCGCCAGCCGACAGGGACCCTGGTCACCCCTCCACTTT	CASRQGPWSPLHF
-	TRBV19	-	TRBJ2-2	TGTGCCAGTAGTATGCGACAAACTGCCGGGGAGCTGTTTTTT	CASSMRQTAGELFF
-	TRBV7-9	few	TRBJ1-2	TGTGCCAGCAGCTCAGGGCTGTATGGCTACACCTTC	CASSSGLYGYTF
-	TRBV7-9	-	TRBJ1-5	TGTGCCAGCAGCTCCCAGGGTCGGCCTCAGCCCCAGCATTTT	CASSSQGRPQPQHF
-	TRBV5-1	-	TRBJ2-5	TGCGCCAGCAGCTTAACGGGTGAAGAGACCCAGTACTTC	CASSLTGEETQYF
-	TRBV7-2	-	TRBJ1-3	TGTGCCAGCAGCTTAGGGCTTTCTGGAAACACCATATATTTT	CASSLGLSGNTIYF
-	TRBV20-1	-	TRBJ2-7	TGCAGTGCTAGGTGGCAGTACGAGCAGTACTTC	CSARWQYEQYF
-	TRBV19	-	TRBJ1-1	TGTGCCAGTAGTATAGTTCTGGGGAGAGTTGAAGCTTTCTTT	CASSIVLGRVEAFF
-	TRBV3-1/TRBV3-2	-	TRBJ1-6	TGTGCCAGCAGTGCCGACATTCGTTCACCCCTCCACTTT	CASSADIRSPLHF
-	TRBV5-4	once	TRBJ1-2	TGTGCCAGCAGCTTGCGGTCCGGAGATGGCTACACCTTC	CASSLRSGDGYTF
-	TRBV3-1/TRBV3-2	-	TRBJ2-7	TGTGCCAGCAGCCAAGGTAACCAGGGGCCCATAGAGCAGTACTTC	CASSQGNQGPIEQYF
-	TRBV5-1	-	TRBJ1-1	TGCGCCAGCAGCTTGGAGGGCAGGGGCCCCGCTGAAGCTTTCTTT	CASSLEGRGPAEAFF
TRBD2	TRBV13	-	TRBJ2-5	TGTGCCAGCAAAAGGACTAGCGGGGGGGAAGAGACCCAGTACTTC	CASKRTSGGEETQYF
-	TRBV12-3/TRBV12-4	-	TRBJ1-1	TGTGCCAGCACCACATGGGGAGAAACTGAAGCTTTCTTT	CASTTWGETEAFF
TRBD1	TRBV9	-	TRBJ1-1	TGTGCCAGCAGCCGACAGGGTGGCACTGAAGCTTTCTTT	CASSRQGGTEAFF
TRBD1	TRBV7-2	-	TRBJ1-2	TGTGCCAGCAGAAATAGTCCGGGACAGTATGGCTACACCTTC	CASRNSPGQYGYTF
-	TRBV7-9	-	TRBJ1-5	TGTGCCAGCAGCTCGACAGGTTATAGCAATCAGCCCCAGCATTTT	CASSSTGYSNQPQHF
TRBD1	TRBV10-3	-	TRBJ1-1	TGTGCCTCCACAGGGGGAAGCGGCACTGAAGCTTTCTTT	CASTGGSGTEAFF
TRBD2	TRBV9	-	TRBJ2-3	TGTGCCAGTCAGTCGACTAGCGGGGGGGCGAATACGCAGTATTTT	CASQSTSGGANTQYF